Detailed here is one T cell receptor beta chain. Its target is unknown. The table came from immunoSEQ multiplex PCR; TCRdb's copy has only in-frame clones and leaves some out. Among about 28,000 clones, approximately 90% were seen once, and the ten largest hold roughly 27%. This sample was taken from a study of T cells in localized non-small cell lung cancer. Germline CDR1 reads SGHRS; CDR2 reads YFSETQ. J was trimmed by 4 bases and V by 3 bases; bases with no gene match: 4. The CDR3 spans 15 residues. Whole-study findings and limits: The highest T cell clonality was in uninvolved adjacent lung, above tumor.

Sample: peripheral blood, taken before any cancer treatment. J is TRBJ2-6 and V is TRBV5-1; 7 positions match TRBD2. The sequence was obtained from a female donor over 55 with stage I lung adenocarcinoma. Written as DNA, the CDR3 is TGCGCCAGCAGCTCGGGAGGTGTGGGGGCCAACGTCCTGACTTTC. This translates into CASSSGGVGANVLTF.